The 30 T cell receptor beta chains given below trace back to one sample, sequenced in a study of blood T cell repertoires in COVID-19. Libraries were prepared by immunoSEQ multiplex PCR; TCRdb keeps only in-frame clonotypes and omits some of them. The top ten clones hold approximately 8.8% of a sample with approximately 280,000 clones, 88% of them seen once. Sequencing was carried out using peripheral blood. All receptors derive from a man between 18 and 29 years old with active or convalescent COVID-19.

The rearrangement uses TRBV2 and TRBJ2-5; a possible D gene is TRBD2 (6 bases). Germline V lookup: CDR1 SNHLY, CDR2 FYNNEI. This CDR3 is 13 amino acids long. V lost 7 bases and J lost 3, with 12 bases in between. The CDR3 here is CASTPGVEETQYF. Here the CDR3 DNA reads TGTGCCAGCACCCCGGGGGTAGAAGAGACCCAGTACTTC.

This clone was found many times. The chain employs TRBV11-3 and TRBJ2-7; D gene uncertain. The CDR3 has 11 residues. Germline values: CDR1 SGHNT, CDR2 YENEEA. The V end was cut by 5 bases, the J end by 7 bases, with 9 bases between. The CDR3 nucleotides read TGTGCCAGCAGCAGTAGAAAGGAGCAGTACTTC. It is translated as CASSSRKEQYF. Looking up the rest from reference TRBV11-3 and TRBJ2-7 gives the full variable domain: EAGVVQSPRYKIIEKKQPVAFWCNPISGHNTLYWYLQNLGQGPELLIRYENEEAVDDSQLPKDRFSAERLKGVDSTLKIQPAELGDSAVYLCASSSRKEQYFGPGTRLTVT.

The V call is TRBV15, the J call TRBJ2-3, with TRBD2 matching 8 bases. After removal of 5 bases from V and 8 bases from J, the junction contained 12 bases not matched to a gene. The CDR3 has 15 amino acids. Germline V CDR1 and CDR2: LNHNV, YYDKDF (reference sequence). DNA of the CDR3: TGTGCCACCAGCGCGGGGGGTTCCTCGGCTTCTACGCAGTATTTT. Its translation: CATSAGGSSASTQYF.

The chain has TRBV5-6 and TRBJ1-2, with 11 nucleotides matching TRBD1. V lost 6 bases and J lost 4; bases outside the gene matches: 11. CDR1 and CDR2 from the germline V gene are SGHDT and YYEEEE. The CDR3 extends over 16 amino acids. The CDR3 is CASTLGRTGGGYGYTF. The CDR3 bases are TGTGCCAGCACCCTCGGCCGGACAGGGGGCGGCTATGGCTACACCTTC.

The V call is TRBV2, the J call TRBJ2-3, with TRBD1 identical over 9 bases. The CDR3 is 17 residues long. V shed 0 bases, J shed 0 bases, and the junction held 4 bases outside the gene matches. In germline, CDR1 is SNHLY, CDR2 FYNNEI. The CDR3 protein is CASSEARQGGSTDTQYF. The CDR3, as DNA: TGTGCCAGCAGTGAAGCGCGACAGGGGGGAAGCACAGATACGCAGTATTTT.

This clone was counted a few times. V usage is TRBV6-5 and J usage is TRBJ1-2, with D perhaps matching TRBD1 (6 bases). V dropped 4 bases and J dropped 4 bases, with 16 bases sitting between them. The CDR3 loop spans 15 amino acids. The germline CDR1 and CDR2 sequences are MNHEY and SVGAGI. CDR3 nucleotide sequence: TGTGCCAGCAGTTTTTCGCAGGGGTTGTCCTATGGCTACACCTTC. Its translation: CASSFSQGLSYGYTF.

The table lists this clone with a count of one. This sequence joins TRBV2 and TRBJ2-7, with D possibly being TRBD1 (6 bases). The V gene's germline CDR1 is SNHLY and CDR2 FYNNEI. The CDR3 has 14 residues. The V end was cut by 6 bases, the J end by 2 bases, with 14 bases between. CDR3 amino acids: CASSNRVGTYEQYF. The CDR3 bases are TGTGCCAGCAGCAACAGGGTAGGCACCTACGAGCAGTACTTC. The full variable domain, its missing parts supplied by reference TRBV2 and TRBJ2-7, is EPEVTQTPSHQVTQMGQEVILRCVPISNHLYFYWYRQILGQKVEFLVSFYNNEISEKSEIFDDQFSVERPDGSNFTLKIRSTKLEDSAMYFCASSNRVGTYEQYFGPGTRLTVT.

The chain recombines TRBV19 with TRBJ1-1; D is ambiguous. V lost 7 bases and J lost 6, with 9 bases in between. The CDR3 runs 11 residues. Germline CDR1 is LNHDA and CDR2 is SQIVND (reference sequence). CDR3 sequence (DNA): TGTGCCAGTATTCGTCCCCCTGAAGCTTTCTTT. Translated: CASIRPPEAFF.

The chain uses TRBV20-1 and TRBJ1-5; unclear D gene. Germline V gene data show CDR1 as DFQATT and CDR2 as SNEGSKA (reference sequence). CDR3 length equals 13 residues. Trimming left V 3 bases short and J 4 bases short, with 10 bases between. CDR3 amino acids: CSASLTGNQPQHF. In DNA form, the CDR3 reads TGCAGTGCTAGTTTGACGGGAAATCAGCCCCAGCATTTT.

V is TRBV27 and J is TRBJ1-2, with TRBD1 matching over 11 bases. CDR3 size: 17 residues. CDR1 is MNHEY, CDR2 SMNVEV, per germline (reference sequence). The junction had 12 bases not matched to a gene; V was cut back by 4 bases and J by 5 bases. CDR3 DNA: TGTGCCAGCAGTTCCGGACAGGGGGCTATGGGGTGGTATGGCTACACCTTC. Translating it yields CASSSGQGAMGWYGYTF.

The chain uses TRBV2 and TRBJ2-5, with TRBD1 identical over 7 bases. The CDR3 sequence is 13 residues long. V was clipped by 6 bases and J by 2 bases; unmatched bases: 3. In germline, CDR1 is SNHLY, CDR2 FYNNEI. CDR3 DNA sequence: TGTGCCAGCAGGGGGACAGCGCAAGAGACCCAGTACTTC. As protein: CASRGTAQETQYF.

The V gene is TRBV27, the J gene TRBJ2-7, with 12 bases fitting TRBD1. J gave up 9 bases and V 2 bases, and 5 bases lay outside the gene matches. The CDR3 runs 14 residues. Germline V gives CDR1 MNHEY, CDR2 SMNVEV (reference sequence). The CDR3 DNA follows: TGTGCCAGCAGTTTAGGGACAGGGGGCGTTGGGCAGTACTTC. Translating gives CASSLGTGGVGQYF.

A single count supports this clone. This CDR3 is also generated by other DNA sequences in the sample. The chain is built from TRBV5-5 and TRBJ1-2; 9 bases map to TRBD1. V lost 3 bases, J lost 4 bases, and 10 bases stayed unmatched. This CDR3 contains 16 residues. The germline CDR1 and CDR2 sequences are SGHKS and YYEKEE (reference sequence). This CDR3 reads CASSSVTGGGGYGYTF. In DNA form, the CDR3 reads TGTGCCAGCAGCTCTGTAACAGGGGGCGGGGGCTATGGCTACACCTTC.

This clone was seen more than once but under ten times. The gene calls are TRBV7-8 and TRBJ1-1; 8 bases match TRBD1. V dropped 4 bases and J dropped 0; count of bases not matched to a gene: 10. The CDR3 is 17 amino acids. Germline assignment: CDR1 SGHVS and CDR2 FQNEAQ. The DNA of the CDR3 is TGTGCCAGCAGCTCGACTGACAGGGGCGGGATGAACACTGAAGCTTTCTTT. Encoded protein: CASSSTDRGGMNTEAFF.

Points on this clone: A read error is possible here, since a much larger clone lies one base away. The chain uses TRBV6-5 and TRBJ2-7; possibly TRBD1 for D (5 bases). The CDR3 runs 14 residues. With 10 bases removed from V and 2 bases from J, the gap between germline ends came to 18 bases. CDR1 is MNHEY, CDR2 SVGAGI, per germline. In nucleotides, the CDR3 is TGTGCCAACACCCCTCGCCAGGGAACCTACGAGCAGTACTTC. Encoded protein: CANTPRQGTYEQYF.

The chain recombines TRBV11-2 with TRBJ1-3; D unclear. V was cut by 6 bases and J by 0 bases, with 15 bases left in between. Germline V gene data show CDR1 as SGHAT and CDR2 as FQNNGV. The CDR3 contains 16 residues. CDR3 residues: CASRTPEHTSGNTIYF. CDR3 nucleotide sequence: TGTGCCAGCAGAACCCCTGAGCATACCTCTGGAAACACCATATATTTT.

This chain links TRBV9 with TRBJ1-3; D possibly corresponds to TRBD1 (5 bases). The ends were cut back, 1 base at V and 1 base at J, with 9 bases in the middle. The CDR3 has 15 residues. Germline V gene sequence: CDR1 SGDLS, CDR2 YYNGEE. CDR3 protein: CASSVSQGSGNTIYF. In DNA form, the CDR3 reads TGTGCCAGCAGCGTAAGTCAGGGATCTGGAAACACCATATATTTT.

The chain carries TRBV6-2 or TRBV6-3 and TRBJ2-1; D perhaps matches TRBD2 (5 bases). CDR1 and CDR2 from the germline V gene are MNHEY and SVGEGT. This CDR3 has 12 amino acids. The germline V and J ends were trimmed by 4 bases and 9 bases, with 10 bases remaining between them. CDR3 bases: TGTGCCAGCAGTTCGCTAGCTTTTGAGCAGTTCTTC. It specifies CASSSLAFEQFF.

V usage is TRBV20-1 and J usage is TRBJ2-1; no clear D gene. The CDR3 consists of 17 residues. CDR1 DFQATT and CDR2 SNEGSKA come from the germline V gene (reference sequence). V was clipped by 3 bases and J by 0 bases, with 18 bases between them. The CDR3 DNA is TGCAGTGCTAGTGTCGTTGGGCTCCTTGTCTCCTACAATGAGCAGTTCTTC. This gives the protein CSASVVGLLVSYNEQFF.

The chain links TRBV12-3 or TRBV12-4 to TRBJ2-7; 8 positions agree with TRBD1. Trimming cost V 6 bases and J 6 bases; bases outside gene matches: 4. The CDR3 has 12 amino acids. CDR3 nucleotides: TGTGCCAGCAGGGGACAGGCGGGCGAGCAGTACTTC. It yields the protein CASRGQAGEQYF.

This clone was observed once. The rearrangement links TRBV6-5 to TRBJ2-7, with TRBD1 matching over 7 bases. This CDR3 has 15 residues. V shed 7 bases and J 0 bases; nucleotides not matched to a gene: 9. CDR1 MNHEY and CDR2 SVGAGI come from the germline V gene. The CDR3 bases are TGTGCCAGCAAGTACAGGGGTTCCTACTCCTACGAGCAGTACTTC. It is translated as CASKYRGSYSYEQYF.

This clone has only one observation. This rearrangement joins TRBV5-5 to TRBJ1-2; D perhaps matches TRBD1 (5 bases). CDR1 is SGHKS and CDR2 is YYEKEE in the germline V gene (reference sequence). Trimming removed 1 base at V and 5 bases at J, with 9 bases between. There are 13 residues in the CDR3. Here the CDR3 reads CASSLNRIYGYTF. Written as DNA, the CDR3 is TGTGCCAGCAGCTTGAACAGGATATATGGCTACACCTTC.

The chain has TRBV11-2 and TRBJ2-2; no clear D. The CDR3 sequence is 15 residues long. From germline, CDR1 is SGHAT and CDR2 FQNNGV. V lost 0 bases and J lost 1, with 6 bases in between. CDR3 in amino acids: CASSLDYGNTGELFF. The CDR3 nucleotides are TGTGCCAGCAGCTTAGACTACGGGAACACCGGGGAGCTGTTTTTT.

The V call is TRBV12-5, the J call TRBJ2-3, with a tentative D call TRBD1 (6 bases). The CDR3 length is 16 residues. The germline gives CDR1 LGHNT, CDR2 FRNRAP. Trimming left V 1 base short and J 0 bases short, with 11 bases between. The CDR3 sequence is CASGLGTAPSTDTQYF. The CDR3 DNA sequence: TGTGCTAGTGGTTTGGGGACAGCCCCTAGCACAGATACGCAGTATTTT.

The chain employs TRBV5-6 and TRBJ1-2; the D is unclear. The CDR3 extends over 15 amino acids. Germline V gene data show CDR1 as SGHDT and CDR2 as YYEEEE. V was shortened by 0 bases and J by 3 bases, with 12 bases between the two germline ends. The CDR3 region is CASSLGFGVYYGYTF. The CDR3 DNA sequence: TGTGCCAGCAGCTTGGGGTTCGGGGTGTACTATGGCTACACCTTC. Filled out from reference TRBV5-6 and TRBJ1-2, the complete variable domain reads DAGVTQSPTHLIKTRGQQVTLRCSPKSGHDTVSWYQQALGQGPQFIFQYYEEEERQRGNFPDRFSGHQFPNYSSELNVNALLLGDSALYLCASSLGFGVYYGYTFGSGTRLTVV.

The V gene is TRBV7-3, the J gene TRBJ1-1; tentative D call: TRBD1 (5 bases). Germline CDR1 and CDR2: SGHTA and FQGTGA. The CDR3 covers 14 residues. V lost 5 bases and J lost 0, with 10 bases in between. CDR3 sequence reads: CASSGTGLNTEAFF. The DNA of the CDR3 is TGTGCCAGCAGCGGTACAGGTCTGAACACTGAAGCTTTCTTT.

This chain joins TRBV11-2 and TRBJ2-7; the match to TRBD1 covers 7 bases. Trimming removed 4 bases from V and 11 bases from J; junction bases left unmatched: 5. This CDR3 comprises 11 residues. The V gene's germline CDR1 is SGHAT and CDR2 FQNNGV. CDR3 bases: TGTGCCAGCAGCTGGGACAGCCAAAAGTACTTC. Amino acid sequence: CASSWDSQKYF.

The chain has TRBV7-2 and TRBJ1-1; D ambiguous. Between the trimmed V and J ends, which lost 0 bases and 0 bases, there was a span of 5 bases. The CDR3 has 14 amino acids. Per germline, CDR1 SGHTA and CDR2 FQGNSA. CDR3 coding DNA: TGTGCCAGCAGCTTAGCCAGATTGAACACTGAAGCTTTCTTT. Its translation: CASSLARLNTEAFF.

The V gene is TRBV19, the J gene TRBJ1-4; 8 nucleotides match TRBD1. V gave up 5 bases and J gave up 3 bases; unmatched junction bases: 5. Per germline, CDR1 LNHDA and CDR2 SQIVND (reference sequence). The CDR3 covers 15 residues. CDR3 loop: CASSSQTGANEKLFF. The CDR3 bases are TGTGCCAGTAGTTCTCAGACAGGGGCTAATGAAAAACTGTTTTTT.

Only one count was recorded for this clone. This sequence joins TRBV7-8 and TRBJ1-1, with TRBD1 identical over 7 bases. Germline V lookup: CDR1 SGHVS, CDR2 FQNEAQ. The ends lost 3 bases at V and 0 bases at J; junction bases unmatched: 10. The CDR3 is made up of 17 amino acids. CDR3: CASSFSPTGRLNTEAFF. The DNA of the CDR3 is TGTGCCAGCAGCTTTTCGCCGACAGGGAGGTTGAACACTGAAGCTTTCTTT.